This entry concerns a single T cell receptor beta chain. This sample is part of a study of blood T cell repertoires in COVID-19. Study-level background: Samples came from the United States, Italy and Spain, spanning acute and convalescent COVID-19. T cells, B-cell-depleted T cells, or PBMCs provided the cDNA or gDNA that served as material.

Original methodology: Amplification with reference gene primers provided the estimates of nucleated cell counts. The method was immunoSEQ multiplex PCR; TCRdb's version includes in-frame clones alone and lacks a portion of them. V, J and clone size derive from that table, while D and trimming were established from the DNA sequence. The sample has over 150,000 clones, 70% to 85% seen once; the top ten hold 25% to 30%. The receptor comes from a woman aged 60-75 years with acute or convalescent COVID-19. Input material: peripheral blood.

CDR3: CASSEVGRGPEAFF. Written as DNA, the CDR3 is TGTGCCAGCAGTGAAGTGGGCAGGGGGCCTGAAGCTTTCTTT. The chain combines TRBV6-1 with TRBJ1-1; 8 bases agree with TRBD1. The CDR3 consists of 14 residues. The J segment lost 6 bases and the V segment lost 1 base, leaving 4 bases of the junction unmatched. CDR1 MNHNS and CDR2 SASEGT come from the germline V gene.